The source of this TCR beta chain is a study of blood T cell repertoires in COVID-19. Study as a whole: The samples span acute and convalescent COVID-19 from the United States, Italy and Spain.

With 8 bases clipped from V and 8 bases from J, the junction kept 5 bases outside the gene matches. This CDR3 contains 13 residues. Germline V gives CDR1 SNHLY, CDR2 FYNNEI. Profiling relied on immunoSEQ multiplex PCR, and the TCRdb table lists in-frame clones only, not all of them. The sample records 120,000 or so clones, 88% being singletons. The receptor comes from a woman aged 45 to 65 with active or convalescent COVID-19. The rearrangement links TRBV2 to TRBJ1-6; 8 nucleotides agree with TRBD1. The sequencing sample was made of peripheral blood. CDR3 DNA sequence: TGTGCCAGCCTGGGACAGGTTGATTCACCCCTCCACTTT. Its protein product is CASLGQVDSPLHF.